Shown below are 22 T cell receptor beta chains from a single sample sequenced in a study of response to subunit inactivated influenza vaccine. MiXCR was run by TCRdb on the RT-PCR reads, yielding one entry per CDR3 protein. The sample consists of roughly 500,000 distinct CDR3 sequences, 20% to 25% of them appearing once. These sequences were also reported in another study, on T cells expressing NK-cell markers. From that report: The authors made TCR beta cDNA libraries by 5'RACE template switching. This switching added a universal primer site and UMIs.

This specimen consisted of CD4+ T cells sorted from PBMCs, obtained about 13 days after vaccination. These receptors were taken from a man aged 45-60 years who received an inactivated influenza vaccine.

This clonotype was counted many times. This sequence joins TRBV7-2 and TRBJ2-5; 13 bases agree with TRBD2. Germline CDR1 reads SGHTA; CDR2 reads FQGNSA. J gave up 4 bases and V 4 bases, and 3 bases lay outside the gene matches. This CDR3 has 15 amino acids. For the CDR3, the DNA is TGTGCCAGCAGCTCAACTAGCGGGGGGGCAGAGACCCAGTACTTC. This gives the protein CASSSTSGGAETQYF.

The chain couples TRBV7-8 to TRBJ2-1; unclear D gene. The CDR3 sequence is 16 residues long. The V end was cut by 0 bases, the J end by 0 bases, with 9 bases between. Germline V CDR1 and CDR2: SGHVS, FQNEAQ. Here the CDR3 DNA reads TGTGCCAGCAGCTTAGCCCACATGAGCTCCTACAATGAGCAGTTCTTC. Its protein product is CASSLAHMSSYNEQFF.

The chain joins TRBV24-1 to TRBJ2-7, with D perhaps given as TRBD1 or TRBD2 (5 bases each). Germline lookup yields CDR1 KGHDR and CDR2 SFDVKD. V lost 6 bases and J lost 0, with 14 bases in between. The CDR3 covers 15 residues. CDR3 nucleotides: TGTGCCACCAGTTCAACGGGGCCGAGCTCCTACGAGCAGTACTTC. Its protein product is CATSSTGPSSYEQYF.

V and J are TRBV7-9 and TRBJ1-3; 7 positions agree with TRBD1. CDR3 size: 14 residues. In germline, CDR1 is SEHNR, CDR2 FQNEAQ (reference sequence). The V and J ends lost 4 bases and 0 bases, in that order; junction bases with no gene match: 0. CDR3 nucleotides: TGTGCCAGCAGCTGGGACAGCTCTGGAAACACCATATATTTT. This translates into CASSWDSSGNTIYF.

The gene calls are TRBV6-2 or TRBV6-3 and TRBJ2-1; 8 nucleotides agree with TRBD1. The V segment lost 5 bases and the J segment 5 bases; nucleotides outside the gene matches: 8. The CDR3 spans 15 residues. The germline V gene encodes CDR1 MNHEY and CDR2 SVGEGT. The CDR3 region is CASSPDRGSHNEQFF. In DNA, the CDR3 is TGTGCCAGCAGTCCCGACAGGGGAAGTCACAATGAGCAGTTCTTC.

This clonotype has a single count. The chain recombines TRBV7-2 with TRBJ2-5, with TRBD1 as a possible D gene (5 bases). V lost 2 bases and J lost 1, with 17 bases in between. Germline V lookup: CDR1 SGHTA, CDR2 FQGNSA. CDR3 length equals 17 residues. This CDR3 reads CASSLYFPGQGQETQYF. CDR3 sequence (DNA): TGTGCCAGCAGCTTATATTTCCCAGGCCAGGGCCAAGAGACCCAGTACTTC.

This clonotype was found a few times. The gene calls are TRBV10-2 and TRBJ1-2, with D uncertain. Germline assignment: CDR1 WSHSY and CDR2 SAAADI. Trimming stripped 7 bases from V and 4 bases from J, with 16 bases between. The CDR3 has 14 amino acids. This CDR3 reads CASTFAKGFYGYTF. In DNA form, the CDR3 reads TGCGCCAGCACTTTTGCCAAAGGATTCTATGGCTACACCTTC.

With regard to this clonotype: An end of the junction differs from the germline gene, which may be a read error. In DNA form, the CDR3 reads TGCAGTGCTACCCCCGGGACTCAAAGGGAGCGGTTCTTC. Its translation: CSATPGTQRERFF. The chain carries TRBV20-1 and TRBJ2-1; perhaps TRBD2 as D (6 bases). Looked up from germline, CDR1 is DFQATT and CDR2 is SNEGSKA (reference sequence). The CDR3 is 13 residues long.

The chain recombines TRBV6-2 or TRBV6-3 with TRBJ2-2, with D unclear. Trimming shortened V by 5 bases and J by 2 bases, and 15 bases separated the two germline ends. Germline V gene data show CDR1 as MNHEY and CDR2 as SVGEGT. The CDR3 totals 16 residues. CDR3 sequence reads: CASSRSTGLNTGELFF. CDR3 coding DNA: TGTGCCAGCAGTCGGTCTACCGGGCTCAACACCGGGGAGCTGTTTTTT.

This clonotype was seen more than once but under ten times. The chain is built from TRBV12-5 and TRBJ2-7, with D possibly TRBD2 on 7 matching bases. The V gene lost 10 bases and the J gene lost 3 bases, with 34 bases spanning the gap. The CDR3 has 19 amino acids. The germline CDR1 and CDR2 sequences are LGHNT and FRNRAP. As DNA, the CDR3 is TGTGCTACTCCCTTCGGTCTGGGGAGGGGGATGACTTCTTGCTACGAGCAGTACTTC. Amino acids: CATPFGLGRGMTSCYEQYF.

This clonotype was seen a few times. This sequence joins TRBV30 and TRBJ2-7; 9 positions agree with TRBD2. Germline assignment: CDR1 GTSNPN and CDR2 SVGIG (reference sequence). The CDR3 totals 15 residues. V gave up 5 bases and J gave up 5 bases; unmatched junction bases: 13. CDR3 coding DNA: TGTGCCTGGGGCGGGGGGGTTCCTATTAAGGACGAGCAGTACTTC. Protein product: CAWGGGVPIKDEQYF.

This clonotype has a handful of counts. The chain employs TRBV20-1 and TRBJ2-7; D ambiguous. There are 13 residues in the CDR3. In germline, CDR1 is DFQATT, CDR2 SNEGSKA (reference sequence). The V gene lost 5 bases and the J gene lost 6 bases, with 17 bases spanning the gap. The CDR3 spells CSAQAGLPTEQYF. For the CDR3, the DNA is TGCAGTGCTCAAGCAGGTCTCCCTACCGAGCAGTACTTC.

This chain uses TRBV27 with TRBJ1-6; D uncertain. V shed 6 bases and J shed 7 bases, with 10 bases lying between them. The CDR3 spans 13 residues. The germline V gene encodes CDR1 MNHEY and CDR2 SMNVEV (reference sequence). The CDR3: CASRYMGNSPLHF. The CDR3 region has the DNA TGTGCCAGCAGATATATGGGGAATTCACCCCTCCACTTT.

In this sample, this clonotype turned up a few times. The gene calls are TRBV2 and TRBJ2-6; TRBD2 might be the D (5 bases). The germline V gene has CDR1 SNHLY and CDR2 FYNNEI. This CDR3 comprises 16 residues. Trimming cost V 6 bases and J 1 base, with 13 bases left between them. This CDR3 reads CASRSGLGSGANVLTF. CDR3 in DNA: TGTGCCAGCAGATCCGGACTTGGATCTGGGGCCAACGTCCTGACTTTC.

The V gene is TRBV5-1, the J gene TRBJ1-1; D uncertain. The V gene lost 4 bases and the J gene lost 4 bases, with 17 bases spanning the gap. Germline V gene sequence: CDR1 SGHRS, CDR2 YFSETQ. The CDR3 is 15 amino acids. Here the CDR3 reads CASSPTLGGSTEAFF. In DNA form, the CDR3 reads TGCGCCAGCAGCCCCACATTGGGAGGTAGCACTGAAGCTTTCTTT.

This chain links TRBV6-5 with TRBJ1-4; TRBD1 is a possible D gene (6 bases). Germline V CDR1 and CDR2: MNHEY, SVGAGI. CDR3 size: 16 residues. V shed 2 bases and J shed 8 bases, with 18 bases lying between them. CDR3 protein: CASSYEMGGRGEKLFF. In nucleotides, the CDR3 is TGTGCCAGCAGTTACGAGATGGGGGGCCGAGGGGAAAAACTGTTTTTT.

This clonotype was seen only a few times. The gene calls are TRBV7-9 and TRBJ2-7; 8 bases fit TRBD1. V was pared by 7 bases and J by 1 base, with 9 bases of the junction left unmatched. The CDR3 sequence is 15 residues long. Per the germline V gene, CDR1 is SEHNR and CDR2 is FQNEAQ (reference sequence). The CDR3 DNA is TGTGCCAGCACCATCGCAGGGGGCAAGTCCTACGAGCAGTACTTC. This encodes CASTIAGGKSYEQYF.

V gene TRBV20-1 combines with J gene TRBJ1-1; a possible D gene is TRBD1 (5 bases). Germline V gene sequence: CDR1 DFQATT, CDR2 SNEGSKA (reference sequence). V lost 4 bases and J 0 bases, leaving 15 bases between the germline ends. The CDR3 contains 15 residues. CDR3 region: CSATLQGRMNTEAFF. For the CDR3, the DNA is TGCAGTGCTACCCTTCAGGGACGGATGAACACTGAAGCTTTCTTT.

J is TRBJ2-7 and V is TRBV7-2, with D uncertain. Germline V gene lookup returns CDR1 SGHTA and CDR2 FQGNSA. V was shortened by 5 bases and J by 7 bases, with 15 bases between the two germline ends. CDR3 length: 13 residues. The CDR3 DNA reads TGTGCCAGCAGCCGTGTCCGGTTGGGTGAGCAGTACTTC. It encodes CASSRVRLGEQYF.

The chain couples TRBV7-9 to TRBJ2-7; weak D call: TRBD2 (6 bases). V lost 5 bases to trimming and J lost 0 bases, with 11 bases between them. The CDR3 covers 14 residues. Per germline, CDR1 SEHNR and CDR2 FQNEAQ (reference sequence). As DNA, the CDR3 is TGTGCCAGCAGCGGACTATCCGGCTCCTACGAGCAGTACTTC. It yields the protein CASSGLSGSYEQYF.

This clonotype was observed a few times. This chain joins TRBV11-1 and TRBJ2-7, with 10 nucleotides matching TRBD1. With 8 bases clipped from V and 2 bases from J, the junction kept 18 bases outside the gene matches. The CDR3 has 18 amino acids. CDR1 and CDR2 (germline): SGHAT, FQDESV (reference sequence). The CDR3 loop reads CASQGTGAQNRGPYEQYF. The CDR3 nucleotides read TGTGCCAGCCAAGGGACAGGGGCCCAAAACCGGGGTCCCTACGAGCAGTACTTC.

The chain is built from TRBV25-1 and TRBJ2-7; D may match TRBD1 or TRBD2 (6 bases each). The V gene lost 5 bases and the J gene lost 6 bases, with 17 bases spanning the gap. The germline gives CDR1 MGHDK, CDR2 SYGVNS. The CDR3 covers 14 residues. The CDR3 DNA is TGTGCCAGCAGTAACAGGGTGGGGGGCGTCGAGCAGTACTTC. The encoded protein is CASSNRVGGVEQYF.